This T cell receptor beta chain was observed in a study of cytomegalovirus exposure and HLA in healthy donors (dated by TCRdb to 2017 to 2019). A note on the overall study: A later analysis indicated that the 130 or so validation repertoires were generated on the platform also employed for the approximately 700 repertoires of the first cohort. Besides the first cohort of 550 to 750 subjects, a separate validation cohort made up of 120 different subjects was used. High-throughput TCR immunosequencing, statistical association of individual TCRs with disease status, and machine learning were combined to predict cytomegalovirus infection status. The study aimed to test whether cataloging public T cell receptors could reveal signatures of past pathogen exposure.

This clone was counted a few times. No antigen is known for it. No base quality values were provided; no much bigger clone lies one nucleotide off. Separate from the roughly 650-subject first cohort, the validation cohort of roughly 110 subjects was the group to which the donors belonged. The library was produced with the immunoSEQ multiplex PCR assay. From the authors' description of their analysis: A statistical classification framework was built for diagnosing cytomegalovirus status from the catalog of TCR beta chain sequences. This immuneACCESS table, as held by TCRdb, lists in-frame sequences with V and J called but not all clones. Of the missing ones, under half trace to an unresolved V gene in checked studies; the others have no known cause. D and trimming come from the DNA, and the V and J calls and clone size come from that table. The sample data list approximately 160,000 clones, and just under 90% of these were observed just once. Together, the top ten hold 4% to 4.5% of the sample.

CDR1 and CDR2 are drawn from the germline V gene: SNHLY, FYNNEI. V gives up 8 bases and J gives up 5 bases, and the segment between their germline ends measures 9 bases. From the cysteine through the phenylalanine, the CDR3 covers 11 amino acids. Only the CDR3 region is kept as DNA, spanning 33 bases read in frame from base 1. Overall study results and their limits: Across donors, most TCR sequences were observed very rarely, whereas some public TCRs were present in many individuals. The validation cohort had no HLA typing available for a later analysis, so co-occurrence within that cohort was assessed over all 130 or so repertoires. The authors suggested that the approach could potentially be generalized to other disease states and immunological phenotypes. The classifier was reported to diagnose cytomegalovirus status with high specificity and sensitivity in both the original and validation cohorts. A few of the identified cytomegalovirus-associated TCR beta chains were confirmed in vitro to be specific for cytomegalovirus antigens. In the study, around 150 TCR beta chains were listed as associated with cytomegalovirus. Of the cluster scores, 85% to 95% were above 0 in a later analysis, which found that TCRs clustered in the first cohort also tended to co-occur in the 90 to 150 validation repertoires.

The sequence is built from TRBV2 and TRBJ1-1; the D region possibly corresponds to TRBD1 (5 bases align). This clonotype originated in a young man in good health and CMV-seropositive. Material for sequencing was PBMCs. The DNA sequence is as follows: TGTGCCAGCGATGGGGGGACTGAAGCTTTCTTT. Protein translation: CASDGGTEAFF.